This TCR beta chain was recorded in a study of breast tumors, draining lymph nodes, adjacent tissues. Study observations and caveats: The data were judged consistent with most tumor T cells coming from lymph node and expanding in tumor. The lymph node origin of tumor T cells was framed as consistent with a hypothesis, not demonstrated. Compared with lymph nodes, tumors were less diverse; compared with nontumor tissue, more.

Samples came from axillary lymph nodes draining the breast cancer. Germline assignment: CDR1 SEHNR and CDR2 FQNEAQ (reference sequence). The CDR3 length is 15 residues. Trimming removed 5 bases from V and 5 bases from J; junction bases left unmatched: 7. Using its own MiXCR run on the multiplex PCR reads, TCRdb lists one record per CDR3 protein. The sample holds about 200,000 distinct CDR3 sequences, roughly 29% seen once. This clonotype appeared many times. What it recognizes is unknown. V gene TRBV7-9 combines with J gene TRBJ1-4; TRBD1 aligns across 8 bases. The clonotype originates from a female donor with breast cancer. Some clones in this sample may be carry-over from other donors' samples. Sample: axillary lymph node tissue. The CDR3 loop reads CASSPQTGANEKLFF. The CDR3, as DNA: TGTGCCAGCAGCCCGCAGACAGGGGCGAATGAAAAACTGTTTTTT.